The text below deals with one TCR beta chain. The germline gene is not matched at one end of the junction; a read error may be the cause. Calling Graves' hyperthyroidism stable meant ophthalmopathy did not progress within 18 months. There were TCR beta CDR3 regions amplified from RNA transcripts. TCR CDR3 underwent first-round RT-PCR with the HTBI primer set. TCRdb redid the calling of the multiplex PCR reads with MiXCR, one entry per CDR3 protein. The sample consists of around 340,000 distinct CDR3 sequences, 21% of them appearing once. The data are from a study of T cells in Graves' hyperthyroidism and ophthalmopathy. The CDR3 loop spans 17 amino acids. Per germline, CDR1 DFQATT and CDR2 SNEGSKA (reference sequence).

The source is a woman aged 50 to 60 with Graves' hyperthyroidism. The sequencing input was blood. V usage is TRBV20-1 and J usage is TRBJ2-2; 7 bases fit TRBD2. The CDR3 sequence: CSARDPLSREGPGELLF. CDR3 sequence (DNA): TGCAGTGCTAGAGATCCCCTAAGTAGGGAGGGTCCCGGGGAGCTGCTTTTT.